Listed below are T cell receptor beta chains from one sample, sequenced in a study of patients and donors after allogeneic stem cell transplantation. Using its own MiXCR run on the RT-PCR reads, TCRdb lists one record per CDR3 protein. There are about 150,000 distinct CDR3 sequences in the sample; about two fifths occur only once, and 50% lies in the top ten. The sample taken for sequencing was blood, either unsorted or a sorted T cell fraction (not recorded which). These receptors were collected from a human donor who was either an allogeneic HSCT recipient or a stem cell or donor lymphocyte infusion donor (not recorded which). It is not recorded whose cells these are; they may come from a transplant donor. CDR3s include the opening cysteine and the closing phenylalanine or tryptophan. The order of the fields is clone size, D gene, J gene, V gene, CDR3 DNA, CDR3 protein. D genes are given only for firm matches. A clone size is listed for some rows: how often the clone was seen (once, few, many), or a class if it is expanded.

clone_size: once
d_call: NA
j_call: TRBJ2-2
v_call: TRBV29-1
cdr3_nt: TGCAGCGTTGAAGTTGTGACCGCCACACCTAACACCGGGGAGCTGTTTTTT
cdr3_aa: CSVEVVTATPNTGELFF

clone_size: NA
d_call: NA
j_call: TRBJ1-6
v_call: TRBV9
cdr3_nt: TGTGCCAGCAGCGTGACTGACTATAATTCACCCCTCCACTTT
cdr3_aa: CASSVTDYNSPLHF

clone_size: few
d_call: NA
j_call: TRBJ1-4
v_call: TRBV5-1
cdr3_nt: TGCGCCAGCAGCCTGGACAGTCAAAATGAAAAACTGTTTTTT
cdr3_aa: CASSLDSQNEKLFF

clone_size: NA
d_call: NA
j_call: TRBJ1-1
v_call: TRBV21-1
cdr3_nt: TGTGCCAGCAGCAAAGTTGACAACCACACCATGAACACTGAAGCTTTCTTT
cdr3_aa: CASSKVDNHTMNTEAFF

clone_size: NA
d_call: NA
j_call: TRBJ1-1
v_call: TRBV7-2
cdr3_nt: TGTGCCAGCAGCACGCAACCAAACACTGAAGCTTTCTTT
cdr3_aa: CASSTQPNTEAFF

clone_size: NA
d_call: TRBD1
j_call: TRBJ1-2
v_call: TRBV10-3
cdr3_nt: TGTGCCATCACCAGGGACAGGGGGTATGGCTACACCTTC
cdr3_aa: CAITRDRGYGYTF

clone_size: few
d_call: TRBD2
j_call: TRBJ2-7
v_call: TRBV6-5
cdr3_nt: TGTGCCAGCAGCCCCGGGACTAGCGGGAGCTACGAGCAGTACTTC
cdr3_aa: CASSPGTSGSYEQYF

clone_size: NA
d_call: NA
j_call: TRBJ2-2
v_call: TRBV5-1
cdr3_nt: TGCGCCAGCAGCTTGTGGGCAGCGAACACCGGGGAGCTGTTTTTT
cdr3_aa: CASSLWAANTGELFF

clone_size: few
d_call: NA
j_call: TRBJ1-4
v_call: TRBV4-2
cdr3_nt: TGTGCCAGCAGCCAAACCGGGGGTAAAGAAAAACTGTTTTTT
cdr3_aa: CASSQTGGKEKLFF

clone_size: NA
d_call: NA
j_call: TRBJ2-2
v_call: TRBV7-2
cdr3_nt: TGTGCCAGCAGATGGCAGAACACCGGGGAGCTGTTTTTT
cdr3_aa: CASRWQNTGELFF

clone_size: NA
d_call: TRBD1
j_call: TRBJ2-5
v_call: TRBV29-1
cdr3_nt: TGCAGCGTTTCCGGACAGGGGGCAGAGACCCAGTACTTC
cdr3_aa: CSVSGQGAETQYF

clone_size: NA
d_call: TRBD1
j_call: TRBJ1-1
v_call: TRBV29-1
cdr3_nt: TGCAGCGTTGAGGGCAGGGGGCTCGGAGCTTTCTTT
cdr3_aa: CSVEGRGLGAFF

clone_size: NA
d_call: NA
j_call: TRBJ1-1
v_call: TRBV6-2/TRBV6-3
cdr3_nt: TGTGCCAGCAGTTACGGCTGGAACACTGAAGCTTTCTTT
cdr3_aa: CASSYGWNTEAFF

clone_size: NA
d_call: NA
j_call: TRBJ2-3
v_call: TRBV24-1
cdr3_nt: TGTGCCACCAGTGAGGGCAGGGTGGCAGATACGCAGTATTTT
cdr3_aa: CATSEGRVADTQYF

clone_size: NA
d_call: TRBD1
j_call: TRBJ1-2
v_call: TRBV5-1
cdr3_nt: TGCGCCAGCAGCTTACGAGGGGGCGCTGAGGGTGGCTACACCTTC
cdr3_aa: CASSLRGGAEGGYTF

clone_size: NA
d_call: NA
j_call: TRBJ2-5
v_call: TRBV12-3/TRBV12-4
cdr3_nt: TGTGCCAGCAGTCAGACAGGAGGGTTGGAAGAGACCCAGTACTTC
cdr3_aa: CASSQTGGLEETQYF

clone_size: NA
d_call: TRBD1
j_call: TRBJ2-1
v_call: TRBV9
cdr3_nt: TGTGCCAGCAGCGCCAGCGTAGGACAGGGGGCGAATGAGCAGTTCTTC
cdr3_aa: CASSASVGQGANEQFF

clone_size: NA
d_call: NA
j_call: TRBJ1-1
v_call: TRBV20-1
cdr3_nt: TGCAGTGGGGCAGTAGACACTGAAGCTTTCTTT
cdr3_aa: CSGAVDTEAFF

clone_size: few
d_call: NA
j_call: TRBJ1-1
v_call: TRBV5-1
cdr3_nt: TGCGCCAGCAGCTTTGGCCTTTTGGGGAACACTGAAGCTTTCTTT
cdr3_aa: CASSFGLLGNTEAFF

clone_size: NA
d_call: TRBD1
j_call: TRBJ2-2
v_call: TRBV15
cdr3_nt: TGTGCCACCAGCAGGGAGGGACAGGGGTCCACCGGGGAGCTGTTTTTT
cdr3_aa: CATSREGQGSTGELFF

clone_size: NA
d_call: NA
j_call: TRBJ1-5
v_call: TRBV12-3/TRBV12-4
cdr3_nt: TGTGCCAGCAGTAACAGGGAGGGTAATCAGCCCCAGCATTTT
cdr3_aa: CASSNREGNQPQHF

clone_size: NA
d_call: NA
j_call: TRBJ1-2
v_call: TRBV20-1
cdr3_nt: TGCAGTGCTAGGGGACGGGTACTGACTAACTATGGCTACACCTTC
cdr3_aa: CSARGRVLTNYGYTF

clone_size: many
d_call: NA
j_call: TRBJ1-4
v_call: TRBV29-1
cdr3_nt: TGCAGCGTTGAAGTGGGCGGGGCTGCAACTAATGAAAAACTGTTTTTT
cdr3_aa: CSVEVGGAATNEKLFF

clone_size: NA
d_call: TRBD1
j_call: TRBJ1-1
v_call: TRBV28
cdr3_nt: TGTGCCAGCAGTCGCTTGGACAGGAGGGTGAACACTGAAGCTTTCTTT
cdr3_aa: CASSRLDRRVNTEAFF

clone_size: many
d_call: NA
j_call: TRBJ1-1
v_call: TRBV6-1
cdr3_nt: TGTGCCAGCAGTCAGATGAACACTGAAGCTTTCTTT
cdr3_aa: CASSQMNTEAFF

clone_size: few
d_call: TRBD1
j_call: TRBJ1-2
v_call: TRBV12-3/TRBV12-4
cdr3_nt: TGTGCCAGCAGTCGACAGGGTGATGGCTACACCTTC
cdr3_aa: CASSRQGDGYTF

clone_size: few
d_call: NA
j_call: TRBJ1-6
v_call: TRBV6-6
cdr3_nt: TGTGCCAGCAGTTACTCCAAGGGGGGGTCCTCCTATAATTCACCCCTCCACTTT
cdr3_aa: CASSYSKGGSSYNSPLHF

clone_size: once
d_call: NA
j_call: TRBJ2-7
v_call: TRBV5-1
cdr3_nt: TGCGCCAGCAGCCTCGATCAACCGGGAACCTACGAGCAGTACTTC
cdr3_aa: CASSLDQPGTYEQYF

clone_size: NA
d_call: TRBD2
j_call: TRBJ2-7
v_call: TRBV28
cdr3_nt: TGTGCCAGCAGCCTCGGGACTAGCGGGGCCCCCTACGAGCAGTACTTC
cdr3_aa: CASSLGTSGAPYEQYF

clone_size: few
d_call: NA
j_call: TRBJ1-2
v_call: TRBV20-1
cdr3_nt: TGCAGTGCTAGTAGGGTAGTCGGTAACTATGGCTACACCTTC
cdr3_aa: CSASRVVGNYGYTF

clone_size: few
d_call: NA
j_call: TRBJ2-5
v_call: TRBV27
cdr3_nt: TGTGCCAGCAGTTTCGCCGGCAGAGGGGAGACCCAGTACTTC
cdr3_aa: CASSFAGRGETQYF

clone_size: NA
d_call: TRBD2
j_call: TRBJ2-1
v_call: TRBV6-5
cdr3_nt: TGTGCCAGCAGTCACCAGACTAGCGGGGGGCCAACTCGCTCCTACAATGAGCAGTTCTTC
cdr3_aa: CASSHQTSGGPTRSYNEQFF

clone_size: NA
d_call: NA
j_call: TRBJ1-6
v_call: TRBV3-1
cdr3_nt: TGTGCCAGCAGCCAAGAAGGGGGGAATTCACCCCTCCACTTT
cdr3_aa: CASSQEGGNSPLHF

clone_size: NA
d_call: TRBD1
j_call: TRBJ2-7
v_call: TRBV20-1
cdr3_nt: TGCAGTGCTAGAGACCCAACAGGGGGCCACGAGCAGTACTTC
cdr3_aa: CSARDPTGGHEQYF

clone_size: NA
d_call: TRBD2
j_call: TRBJ2-5
v_call: TRBV3-1
cdr3_nt: TGTGCCAGCAGCCAAGATGTGACTAGCGGTGAGACCCAGTACTTC
cdr3_aa: CASSQDVTSGETQYF

clone_size: few
d_call: NA
j_call: TRBJ1-6
v_call: TRBV12-3/TRBV12-4
cdr3_nt: TGTGCCAGCGGCTTTTTGGGGGTCCCCTTTAATTCACCCCTCCACTTT
cdr3_aa: CASGFLGVPFNSPLHF

clone_size: NA
d_call: TRBD1
j_call: TRBJ1-6
v_call: TRBV9
cdr3_nt: TGTGCCAGCAGCCCCGGGACAGGGGATTTCGGTTCACCCCTCCACTTT
cdr3_aa: CASSPGTGDFGSPLHF